This is a list of T cell receptor beta chains from one sample in a study of vaccination and CD4 T cells after COVID-19. These TCRs' antigens remain unknown. TCRdb analysed the PCR reads with MiXCR anew, one entry per CDR3 protein. The table shows around 16,000 distinct CDR3 sequences, with 57% occurring only once. The specimen sequenced was CD4+ T cells from blood, cultured in vitro. The receptors stem from a human donor who had recovered from COVID-19. CDR3s include the opening cysteine and the closing phenylalanine or tryptophan. D genes are given only for firm matches. Size tells how often a clone was seen (once, few, many) or the class of an expanded clone, and some rows leave it out.

v_gene: TRBV20-1; j_gene: TRBJ2-1; abundance: -; d_gene: -; CDR3nt: TGCAGTGCTAGGGATAGCGCCAGCTACAATGAGCAGTTCTTC; CDR3aa: CSARDSASYNEQFF
v_gene: TRBV19; j_gene: TRBJ2-4; abundance: -; d_gene: -; CDR3nt: TGTGCCAGTAGTTTGCAAGTAGCCAAAAACATTCAGTACTTC; CDR3aa: CASSLQVAKNIQYF
v_gene: TRBV2; j_gene: TRBJ1-1; abundance: few; d_gene: -; CDR3nt: TGTGCCAGCAGTCGCAGGGAGAGGAACACTGAAGCTTTCTTT; CDR3aa: CASSRRERNTEAFF
v_gene: TRBV6-1; j_gene: TRBJ1-1; abundance: -; d_gene: -; CDR3nt: TGTGCCAGCAGCCTACAGGATGCCGGCACTGAAGCTTTCTTT; CDR3aa: CASSLQDAGTEAFF
v_gene: TRBV6-1; j_gene: TRBJ2-2; abundance: few; d_gene: TRBD1; CDR3nt: TGTGCCAGCAGACGGGACAGGGGCGACACCGGGGAGCTGTTTTTT; CDR3aa: CASRRDRGDTGELFF
v_gene: TRBV7-3; j_gene: TRBJ2-3; abundance: -; d_gene: -; CDR3nt: TGTGCCAGCAGCTTAAACGCGGGGTCCGGAGATACGCAGTATTTT; CDR3aa: CASSLNAGSGDTQYF
v_gene: TRBV7-9; j_gene: TRBJ1-1; abundance: -; d_gene: -; CDR3nt: TGTGCCAGCAGCCCTAGACGACAAGCTGAAGCTTTCTTT; CDR3aa: CASSPRRQAEAFF
v_gene: TRBV20-1; j_gene: TRBJ2-1; abundance: -; d_gene: -; CDR3nt: TGCAGTGCTAGAGAGGGGAGTACGTACAATGAGCAGTTCTTC; CDR3aa: CSAREGSTYNEQFF
v_gene: TRBV20-1; j_gene: TRBJ1-1; abundance: -; d_gene: -; CDR3nt: TGCAGTGCTAGACCTTCGAGGGAAAGAGCTTTCTTT; CDR3aa: CSARPSRERAFF
v_gene: TRBV27; j_gene: TRBJ1-1; abundance: -; d_gene: TRBD1; CDR3nt: TGTGCCACCGGCCAGGGACAGGTGAACACTGAAGCTTTCTTT; CDR3aa: CATGQGQVNTEAFF
v_gene: TRBV24-1; j_gene: TRBJ1-2; abundance: -; d_gene: -; CDR3nt: TGTGCCACCAGTGAAGCAGTTGTTAACTATGGCTACACCTTC; CDR3aa: CATSEAVVNYGYTF
v_gene: TRBV7-2; j_gene: TRBJ2-1; abundance: -; d_gene: -; CDR3nt: TGTGCCAGCAGCGGTGGGTGGCCTTACAATGAGCAGTTCTTC; CDR3aa: CASSGGWPYNEQFF
v_gene: TRBV2; j_gene: TRBJ1-2; abundance: -; d_gene: -; CDR3nt: TGTGCCAGCAAAAACGAGGGCAGGGGAAACTATGGCTACACCTTC; CDR3aa: CASKNEGRGNYGYTF
v_gene: TRBV12-3/TRBV12-4; j_gene: TRBJ2-3; abundance: -; d_gene: -; CDR3nt: TGTGCCAGCAGTACGGGGAGGAAAGATACGCAGTATTTT; CDR3aa: CASSTGRKDTQYF
v_gene: TRBV6-5; j_gene: TRBJ1-1; abundance: -; d_gene: -; CDR3nt: TGTGCCAGCAGTTACGGGGTGGGGGTTGGAACTGAAGCTTTCTTT; CDR3aa: CASSYGVGVGTEAFF
v_gene: TRBV27; j_gene: TRBJ2-7; abundance: -; d_gene: TRBD2; CDR3nt: TGTGCCAGCAGCCTCCGCGCGGGAGCCTACGAGCAGTACTTC; CDR3aa: CASSLRAGAYEQYF
v_gene: TRBV14; j_gene: TRBJ2-6; abundance: -; d_gene: -; CDR3nt: TGTGCCAGCAGCCAAACGATGATGGGCTCTGGGGCCAACGTCCTGACTTTC; CDR3aa: CASSQTMMGSGANVLTF
v_gene: TRBV11-2; j_gene: TRBJ1-2; abundance: once; d_gene: TRBD1; CDR3nt: TGTGCCAGCAGAAAGTACAGGGGTGAGAACTATGGCTACACCTTC; CDR3aa: CASRKYRGENYGYTF
v_gene: TRBV12-3/TRBV12-4; j_gene: TRBJ1-1; abundance: -; d_gene: TRBD1; CDR3nt: TGTGCCAGCAGTTGGGGGGGACAGCCTGAAGCTTTCTTT; CDR3aa: CASSWGGQPEAFF
v_gene: TRBV7-9; j_gene: TRBJ2-3; abundance: -; d_gene: -; CDR3nt: TGTGCCAGCAGTGCGAGGGGAGGTCGAGATACGCAGTATTTT; CDR3aa: CASSARGGRDTQYF
v_gene: TRBV20-1; j_gene: TRBJ1-5; abundance: -; d_gene: -; CDR3nt: TGCAGTGCCGAGGGTTCAGCTAGCAATCAGCCCCAGCATTTT; CDR3aa: CSAEGSASNQPQHF
v_gene: TRBV28; j_gene: TRBJ1-1; abundance: once; d_gene: TRBD1; CDR3nt: TGTGCCAGCAGGTCCCATCCAGGGGGTATGAACACTGAAGCTTTCTTT; CDR3aa: CASRSHPGGMNTEAFF
v_gene: TRBV20-1; j_gene: TRBJ2-1; abundance: few; d_gene: -; CDR3nt: TGCAGTGCTAGTGTCGTTAACAATGAGCAGTTCTTC; CDR3aa: CSASVVNNEQFF
v_gene: TRBV19; j_gene: TRBJ2-5; abundance: few; d_gene: TRBD2; CDR3nt: TGTGCCAGTAGTTCCGGGACTAGTCAACAGACCCAGTACTTC; CDR3aa: CASSSGTSQQTQYF
v_gene: TRBV7-9; j_gene: TRBJ1-6; abundance: few; d_gene: -; CDR3nt: TGTGCCAGCAGCTTAAGGCAGGCTTATTCACCCCTCCACTTT; CDR3aa: CASSLRQAYSPLHF
v_gene: TRBV5-4; j_gene: TRBJ2-1; abundance: -; d_gene: -; CDR3nt: TGTGCCAGCAGCTTGGCCGCTGAAGTTGGGGGGCTAAATGAGCAGTTCTTC; CDR3aa: CASSLAAEVGGLNEQFF
v_gene: TRBV6-5; j_gene: TRBJ1-5; abundance: -; d_gene: -; CDR3nt: TGTGCCAGCAGTTACTCGGGCAGTCCCTATCAGCCCCAGCATTTT; CDR3aa: CASSYSGSPYQPQHF
v_gene: TRBV2; j_gene: TRBJ1-2; abundance: few; d_gene: -; CDR3nt: TGTGCCAGCTCCCTTAGGGTAGAATATGGCTACACCTTC; CDR3aa: CASSLRVEYGYTF